The 29 T cell receptor beta chains below all came from one sample that was sequenced in a study of breast tumors, draining lymph nodes, adjacent tissues. TCRdb analysed the multiplex PCR reads with MiXCR anew, one entry per CDR3 protein. The data contain some 100,000 distinct CDR3 sequences, around 20% of them singletons. Axillary draining lymph nodes of breast cancer patients supplied the node samples. Sequences were obtained from axillary lymph node tissue. The receptors stem from a female donor with breast cancer. Some clones in this sample may be carry-over from other donors' samples.

The chain is built from TRBV5-5 and TRBJ2-6; D may be TRBD2 (6 bases). Trimming left V 4 bases short and J 4 bases short, with 9 bases between. The CDR3 loop spans 14 amino acids. Germline CDR1 reads SGHKS; CDR2 reads YYEKEE (reference sequence). In nucleotides, the CDR3 is TGTGCCAGCAGCCGGGAGTCCGGGGCCAACGTCCTGACTTTC. Translated, it gives CASSRESGANVLTF.

This clonotype was picked up many times. The CDR3 spells CASSRTPQGDATNEKLFF. As DNA, the CDR3 is TGCGCCAGCAGCCGGACGCCGCAGGGGGACGCAACTAATGAAAAACTGTTTTTT. This rearrangement joins TRBV5-1 to TRBJ1-4, with TRBD1 matching over 7 bases. Unmatched junction bases numbered 12, after V lost 4 bases and J lost 0 bases. This CDR3 comprises 18 residues. CDR1 SGHRS and CDR2 YFSETQ come from the germline V gene.

This clonotype was seen many times. The V and J genes are TRBV2 and TRBJ2-1, with D possibly being TRBD1 (6 bases). The CDR3 totals 19 residues. Germline CDR1 reads SNHLY; CDR2 reads FYNNEI. Trimming removed 6 bases from V and 4 bases from J, with 28 bases in between. The CDR3: CASRPSRSGHQFGYNEQFF. As DNA, the CDR3 is TGTGCCAGCAGGCCGAGTAGGTCGGGACACCAATTTGGTTACAATGAGCAGTTCTTC.

This clonotype was seen repeatedly, ten times or more. The chain combines TRBV9 with TRBJ2-4; maybe TRBD2 (5 bases). CDR1 SGDLS and CDR2 YYNGEE come from the germline V gene. V dropped 3 bases and J dropped 0 bases, with 13 bases sitting between them. The CDR3 consists of 16 residues. Here the CDR3 DNA reads TGTGCCAGCAGCGGTCAGGAGGCGCGAGCCAAAAACATTCAGTACTTC. Encoded protein: CASSGQEARAKNIQYF.

The V call is TRBV28, the J call TRBJ2-7; D remains ambiguous. The germline gives CDR1 MDHEN, CDR2 SYDVKM. This CDR3 is built from 12 residues. V lost 5 bases and J 3 bases, leaving 8 bases between the germline ends. CDR3 nucleotides: TGTGCCAGCAGTCTCCCCCGCTACGAGCAGTACTTC. It codes for CASSLPRYEQYF.

This clonotype came up once. It is likely a read error, because the conserved phenylalanine at the end of the CDR3 is missing. The chain has TRBV20-1 and TRBJ2-2; D not resolved. Germline CDR1 is DFQATT and CDR2 is SNEGSKA (reference sequence). V shed 6 bases and J shed 0 bases, with 11 bases lying between them. CDR3 length: 14 residues. In DNA, the CDR3 is TGCAGTGCGGCCCGACTGGCGAACACCGGGGAGCTGTTTTCT. Translated: CSAARLANTGELFS.

This clonotype was picked up a small number of times. J is TRBJ1-6 and V is TRBV10-3; possibly TRBD1 for D (6 bases). The CDR3 sequence is 12 residues long. Between the trimmed V and J ends, which lost 8 bases and 6 bases, there was a span of 8 bases. Germline V lookup: CDR1 ENHRY, CDR2 SYGVKD. The CDR3 bases are TGTGCCATCCGGGACACTAATTCACCCCTCCACTTT. Protein: CAIRDTNSPLHF.

This clonotype has at least ten counts. The chain couples TRBV6-5 to TRBJ1-2; D perhaps matches TRBD1 (5 bases). Trimming took 5 bases from V and 3 from J, leaving 7 bases between them. CDR1 and CDR2 (germline): MNHEY, SVGAGI. The CDR3 extends over 12 amino acids. The CDR3 reads CASSMTDYGYTF. CDR3 sequence (DNA): TGTGCCAGCAGTATGACAGACTATGGCTACACCTTC.

This clonotype has at least ten counts. The chain combines TRBV29-1 with TRBJ1-2; tentative D call: TRBD1 (5 bases). Trimming removed 5 bases from V and 0 bases from J, with 13 bases in between. Germline loops: CDR1 SQVTM, CDR2 ANQGSEA. This CDR3 is 14 amino acids long. The chain's CDR3 is CSVYPTDANYGYTF. The CDR3 DNA reads as TGCAGCGTTTACCCGACAGATGCTAACTATGGCTACACCTTC.

This clonotype showed up many times. The CDR3 DNA reads as TGTGCCACCAGTGACCCCGGGCCAGCCAACATTCAGTACTTC. Its translation is CATSDPGPANIQYF. This sequence joins TRBV24-1 and TRBJ2-4; D unresolved. The CDR3 totals 14 residues. Germline loops: CDR1 KGHDR, CDR2 SFDVKD. V lost 4 bases and J lost 7, with 13 bases in between.

Note on this clonotype: With a much larger clone just one base away, this may be a read error. This chain links TRBV19 with TRBJ1-5; tentatively, D is TRBD1 (5 bases). The CDR3 is made up of 18 amino acids. V was cut by 3 bases and J by 5 bases, with 23 bases left in between. CDR1 LNHDA and CDR2 SQIVND come from the germline V gene (reference sequence). CDR3 nucleotides: TGTGCCAGTAGTATTTGGGTACAAGCGGATTGGGACGATCAGCCCCAGCATTTT. This sequence encodes CASSIWVQADWDDQPQHF.

This clonotype was detected ten times or more. This chain connects TRBV7-2 to TRBJ2-3; D gene uncertain. The CDR3 contains 15 residues. In germline, CDR1 is SGHTA, CDR2 FQGNSA. V was cut by 1 base and J by 0 bases, with 8 bases left in between. The CDR3 spells CASSLGTDSTDTQYF. The CDR3 nucleotides are TGTGCCAGCAGCTTAGGAACGGACAGCACAGATACGCAGTATTTT.

This clonotype was seen at least ten times. CDR3 sequence: CASSSRMGLQPQHF. CDR3 bases: TGTGCCAGCAGTTCAAGGATGGGGCTTCAGCCCCAGCATTTT. The chain has TRBV28 and TRBJ1-5; D perhaps matches TRBD1 (5 bases). The V end was cut by 4 bases, the J end by 6 bases, with 13 bases between. Germline loops: CDR1 MDHEN, CDR2 SYDVKM. The CDR3 runs 14 residues.

A single count supports this clonotype. A much larger clone lies a single base off, so this may be a read error. No conserved phenylalanine or tryptophan ends this CDR3, so it is likely a read error. This chain links TRBV30 with TRBJ1-2; D gene uncertain. Trimming removed 4 bases at V and 4 bases at J, with 10 bases between. The germline CDR1 and CDR2 sequences are GTSNPN and SVGIG (reference sequence). The CDR3 sequence is 12 residues long. This CDR3 is CAWIATSYGYTL. The DNA for the CDR3 is TGTGCCTGGATTGCCACGAGCTATGGCTACACCCTC.

This clonotype has a count of ten or more. V and J are TRBV15 and TRBJ1-4; TRBD1 matches 9 bases. Germline trimming cut 9 bases from V and 7 bases from J; bases unmatched to any gene: 6. Germline CDR1 LNHNV, CDR2 YYDKDF (reference sequence). The CDR3 loop spans 13 amino acids. The chain's CDR3 is CATWGQGGEKLFF. The CDR3 nucleotides read TGTGCCACGTGGGGACAGGGTGGTGAAAAACTGTTTTTT.

This clonotype was seen at least ten times. The rearrangement joins TRBV19 to TRBJ2-7; D might be TRBD2 (5 bases). This CDR3 is 16 amino acids long. The V and J ends lost 3 bases and 7 bases respectively, with 22 bases between them. CDR1 and CDR2 from the germline V gene are LNHDA and SQIVND (reference sequence). The CDR3 DNA reads TGTGCCAGTAGTATCGGACTCAATCCACCTTCGGGGGAGCAGTACTTC. It codes for CASSIGLNPPSGEQYF.

Ten or more counts support this clonotype. The CDR3 region is CASRIRAGTQYF. The CDR3, as DNA: TGTGCCAGCAGGATACGGGCGGGTACGCAGTATTTT. The chain uses TRBV12-3 or TRBV12-4 and TRBJ2-3; possibly TRBD2 for D (5 bases). Trimming stripped 6 bases from V and 8 bases from J, with 12 bases between. This CDR3 is 12 amino acids long.

This clonotype was observed many times. V usage is TRBV7-2 and J usage is TRBJ2-1; 15 nucleotides agree with TRBD2. The J segment lost 9 bases and the V segment lost 3 bases, leaving 3 bases of the junction unmatched. The CDR3 extends over 15 amino acids. Germline CDR1 SGHTA, CDR2 FQGNSA. CDR3 sequence (DNA): TGTGCCAGCAGCTTTAGGACTAGCGGGAGGGGTGAGCAGTTCTTC. Protein sequence: CASSFRTSGRGEQFF.

This clonotype was observed many times. The V and J genes are TRBV24-1 and TRBJ2-1, with 9 nucleotides matching TRBD2. In germline, CDR1 is KGHDR, CDR2 SFDVKD. The CDR3 loop spans 19 amino acids. After removal of 4 bases from V and 2 bases from J, the junction contained 14 bases not matched to a gene. In DNA form, the CDR3 reads TGTGCCACCAGTGACATAAGAGTTGGGCTAGCGGGGACCTACAATGAGCAGTTCTTC. Translating it yields CATSDIRVGLAGTYNEQFF.

The chain is built from TRBV5-1 and TRBJ2-2, with 8 bases fitting TRBD1. Per germline, CDR1 SGHRS and CDR2 YFSETQ. The CDR3 runs to 15 residues. After removal of 2 bases from V and 2 bases from J, the junction contained 2 bases not matched to a gene. CDR3 sequence: CASSLQGVNTGELFF. The CDR3 nucleotides read TGCGCCAGCAGCTTACAGGGGGTAAACACCGGGGAGCTGTTTTTT. Full variable domain (missing parts from reference TRBV5-1 and TRBJ2-2): KAGVTQTPRYLIKTRGQQVTLSCSPISGHRSVSWYQQTPGQGLQFLFEYFSETQRNKGNFPGRFSGRQFSNSRSEMNVSTLELGDSALYLCASSLQGVNTGELFFGEGSRLTVL.

This clonotype was observed at least ten times. CDR3 DNA: TGTGCCAGCAGTGAAGGTAGCGGGAGGACAGATACGCAGTATTTT. Translating it yields CASSEGSGRTDTQYF. The chain employs TRBV6-1 and TRBJ2-3, with 10 bases aligning to TRBD2. The V gene end was trimmed by 1 base and the J gene end by 3 bases; junction bases not matched to a gene: 1. The CDR3 consists of 15 residues. Germline values: CDR1 MNHNS, CDR2 SASEGT.

This clonotype was counted ten times or more. The DNA of the CDR3 is TGTGCCAGCAGCCGTACCTTTGGGGAAGAGACCCAGTACTTC. It specifies CASSRTFGEETQYF. The chain employs TRBV7-9 and TRBJ2-5; D gene ambiguous. From germline, CDR1 is SEHNR and CDR2 FQNEAQ (reference sequence). This CDR3 comprises 14 residues. Trimming cost V 5 bases and J 3 bases, with 13 bases left between them.

This clonotype occurred many times. This sequence joins TRBV6-1 and TRBJ2-7; TRBD2 aligns across 9 bases. Germline CDR1 MNHNS, CDR2 SASEGT. J was trimmed by 2 bases and V by 6 bases; bases with no gene match: 8. This CDR3 is built from 15 residues. The CDR3 DNA is TGTGCCAGCAGGGCAGGGACTAGCCGGCCCTACGAGCAGTACTTC. Protein: CASRAGTSRPYEQYF.

Remarks on this clonotype: Just one base apart from a much larger clone, this may be a read error. The chain recombines TRBV7-9 with TRBJ2-1; 8 bases align to TRBD1. The V gene's germline CDR1 is SEHNR and CDR2 FQNEAQ (reference sequence). This CDR3 region has 11 residues. The CDR3 loop reads CSSSLGQGGGF. Here the CDR3 DNA reads TGTTCCAGCAGCTTAGGACAGGGTGGGGGATTC. The full variable domain, completed using reference TRBV7-9 and TRBJ2-1, is DTGVSQNPRHKITKRGQNVTFRCDPISEHNRLYWYRQTLGQGPEFLTYFQNEAQLEKSRLLSDRFSAERPKGSFSTLEIQRTEQGDSAMYLCSSSLGQGGGFGPGTRLTVL.

In this sample, this clonotype turned up a few times. A much larger clone sits a single nucleotide away, making a read error possible. The CDR3 does not close with the conserved phenylalanine or tryptophan, likely indicating a read error. V gene TRBV9 combines with J gene TRBJ2-7; 12 bases align to TRBD1. Trimming removed 7 bases from V and 5 bases from J; junction bases left unmatched: 10. The germline V gene has CDR1 SGDLS and CDR2 YYNGEE. The CDR3 contains 15 residues. The CDR3 DNA reads as TGTGCCAGCTCCCCATCGGGACAGGGGGCCCACGAGCAGTACCTC. Its translation is CASSPSGQGAHEQYL.

This clonotype was observed at least ten times. The V gene is TRBV9, the J gene TRBJ1-5; no clear D. The CDR3 spans 18 residues. CDR1 is SGDLS, CDR2 YYNGEE, per germline. V lost 1 base and J 0 bases, leaving 17 bases between the germline ends. CDR3 amino acids: CASSVNGYVLYSNQPQHF. CDR3 coding DNA: TGTGCCAGCAGCGTAAACGGATACGTACTATATAGCAATCAGCCCCAGCATTTT. The variable domain in full, completed from reference TRBV9 and TRBJ1-5, reads DSGVTQTPKHLITATGQRVTLRCSPRSGDLSVYWYQQSLDQGLQFLIQYYNGEERAKGNILERFSAQQFPDLHSELNLSSLELGDSALYFCASSVNGYVLYSNQPQHFGDGTRLSIL.

The V and J genes are TRBV28 and TRBJ2-7; 10 bases map to TRBD1. This CDR3 spans 15 amino acids. CDR1 and CDR2 (germline): MDHEN, SYDVKM. V gave up 6 bases and J gave up 7 bases; unmatched junction bases: 12. The CDR3 DNA is TGTGCCAGCAGACCGGGAGACAGGGGGCTTGGTGAGCAGTACTTC. This codes for CASRPGDRGLGEQYF.

The table lists this clonotype with many counts. The chain uses TRBV20-1 and TRBJ2-2; the D gene could be TRBD1 or TRBD2 (5 bases each). V was shortened by 3 bases and J by 6 bases, with 8 bases between the two germline ends. The CDR3 spans 12 residues. Germline CDR1 is DFQATT and CDR2 is SNEGSKA (reference sequence). The CDR3, as DNA: TGCAGTGCTAGGGGACCCGCCGGGGAGCTGTTTTTT. This translates into CSARGPAGELFF.

This clonotype was seen at least ten times. This rearrangement joins TRBV5-1 to TRBJ2-3; no clear D gene. V lost 4 bases and J 2 bases, leaving 5 bases between the germline ends. CDR1 is SGHRS and CDR2 is YFSETQ in the germline V gene. The CDR3 has 12 amino acids. The CDR3 DNA reads TGCGCCAGCAGCCGCCTCACAGATACGCAGTATTTT. Protein product: CASSRLTDTQYF.